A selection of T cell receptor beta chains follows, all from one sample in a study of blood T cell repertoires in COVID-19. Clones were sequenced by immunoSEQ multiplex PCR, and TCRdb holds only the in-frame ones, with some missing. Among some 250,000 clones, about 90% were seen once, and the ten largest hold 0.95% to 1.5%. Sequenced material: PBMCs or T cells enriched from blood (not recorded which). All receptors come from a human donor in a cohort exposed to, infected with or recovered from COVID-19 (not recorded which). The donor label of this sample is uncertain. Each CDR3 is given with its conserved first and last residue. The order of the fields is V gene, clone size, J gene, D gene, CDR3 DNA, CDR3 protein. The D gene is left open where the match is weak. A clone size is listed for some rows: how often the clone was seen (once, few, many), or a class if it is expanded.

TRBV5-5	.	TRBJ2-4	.	TGTGCCAGCAAGTCTATAGCCAAAAACATTCAGTACTTC	CASKSIAKNIQYF
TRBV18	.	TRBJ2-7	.	TGTGCCAGCTCGGATCAACGGCGGTTTCGCGAGCAGTACTTC	CASSDQRRFREQYF
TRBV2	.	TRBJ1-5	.	TGTGCCAGCGCATCAGATGGGGCAGTACGCAATCAGCCCCAGCATTTT	CASASDGAVRNQPQHF
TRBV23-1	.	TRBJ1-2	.	TGCGCCAGCAGTCAATATTATCGGGACACCCCTAACTATGGCTACACCTTC	CASSQYYRDTPNYGYTF
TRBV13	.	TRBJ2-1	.	TGTGCCAGCAGCTTAGGGTCCGCCCGTCTGGGCCACAATGAGCAGTTCTTC	CASSLGSARLGHNEQFF
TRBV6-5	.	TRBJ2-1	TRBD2	TGTGCCAGCAGCCTTACTAGCGGGGGACTAAATGAGCAGTTCTTC	CASSLTSGGLNEQFF
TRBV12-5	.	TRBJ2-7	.	TGTGCTAGTGGTCTACAGGGCTACGAGCAGTACTTC	CASGLQGYEQYF
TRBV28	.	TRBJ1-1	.	TGTGCCAGCAGTCGGGGAAACACTGAAGCTTTCTTT	CASSRGNTEAFF
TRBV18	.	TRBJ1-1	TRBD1	TGTGCCAGCTCCCCGGACAGGATAAACACTGAAGCTTTCTTT	CASSPDRINTEAFF
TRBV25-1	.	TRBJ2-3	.	TGTGCCAGCAGTCGGGGACTGGATGGGGATACGCAGTATTTT	CASSRGLDGDTQYF
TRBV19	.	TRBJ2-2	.	TGTGCCAGTAGTATCTCTACGAACACCGGGGAGCTGTTTTTT	CASSISTNTGELFF
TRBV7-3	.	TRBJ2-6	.	TGTGCCAGCAGCTTGGGGAGCTCTGGGGCCAACGTCCTGACTTTC	CASSLGSSGANVLTF
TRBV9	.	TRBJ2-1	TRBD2	TGTGCCAGCAGCCCGAGCCCCCTAGCGGGGCGGAATGAGCAGTTCTTC	CASSPSPLAGRNEQFF
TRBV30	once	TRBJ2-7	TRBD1	TGTGCCTGGGCGGGACAGGGCGGCTACGAGCAGTACTTC	CAWAGQGGYEQYF
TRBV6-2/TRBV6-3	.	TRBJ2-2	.	TGTGCCAGCAGTTATGTAGGCTTTCCCGGGACCGGGGAGCTGTTTTTT	CASSYVGFPGTGELFF
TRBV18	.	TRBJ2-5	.	TGTGCCAGCTCATCTGAAACAGGGAAAGAGACCCAGTACTTC	CASSSETGKETQYF
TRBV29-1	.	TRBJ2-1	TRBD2	TGCAGCGTCCCTAGCGGGGCCTACAATGAGCAGTTCTTC	CSVPSGAYNEQFF
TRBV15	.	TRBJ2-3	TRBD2	TGTGCCACCAGCAGAGCTAGAGCGGGGGGTACCACAGATACGCAGTATTTT	CATSRARAGGTTDTQYF
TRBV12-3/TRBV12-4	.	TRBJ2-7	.	TGTGCCAGCGCCAGACTAAGCTCCTACGAGCAGTACTTC	CASARLSSYEQYF
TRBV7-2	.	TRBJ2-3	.	TGTGCCAGCAGGTACAGGGTAAGGACAGATACGCAGTATTTT	CASRYRVRTDTQYF
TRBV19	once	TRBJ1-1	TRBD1	TGTGCCACTAAACAGGGGCCTGGCGTTGAAGCTTTCTTT	CATKQGPGVEAFF
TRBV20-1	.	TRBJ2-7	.	TGCAGTGCTAGTGCCACACTAGACGAGCAGTACTTC	CSASATLDEQYF
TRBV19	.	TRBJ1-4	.	TGTGCCAGTATGAGACAAGAAAGTGAAAAACTGTTTTTT	CASMRQESEKLFF
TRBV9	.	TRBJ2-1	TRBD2	TGTGCCAGCAGCGTAGTAGCGGGGGGCTACAATGAGCAGTTCTTC	CASSVVAGGYNEQFF
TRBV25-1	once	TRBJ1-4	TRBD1	TGTGCCAGCAGTGAATTAACAGGGGGAACTAATGAAAAACTGTTTTTT	CASSELTGGTNEKLFF
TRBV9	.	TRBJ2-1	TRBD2	TGTGCCAGCAGCGTAGCAGCTAGCGGGGGGTTTAATGAGCAGTTCTTC	CASSVAASGGFNEQFF
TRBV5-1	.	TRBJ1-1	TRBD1	TGCGCCAGCAGCTTGGGACAGGGCGGCACTGAAGCTTTCTTT	CASSLGQGGTEAFF
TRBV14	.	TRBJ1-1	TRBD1	TGTGCCAGCAGCCAAGGGTTGAGCAGGGGGCTTAAAGCTTTCTTT	CASSQGLSRGLKAFF
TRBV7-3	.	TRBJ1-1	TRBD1	TGTGCCAGCAGCCGGGGACAGCCTCCCACTGAAGCTTTCTTT	CASSRGQPPTEAFF
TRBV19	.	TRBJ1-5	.	TGTGCCAGTAGTATATGGGAGGTGAACCAGCCCCAGCATTTT	CASSIWEVNQPQHF
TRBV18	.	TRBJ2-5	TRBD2	TGTGCCAGCTCACCGGCGGGGGATCAAGAGACCCAGTACTTC	CASSPAGDQETQYF
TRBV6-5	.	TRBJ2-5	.	TGTGCCAGCAGTCGACAGCCTGGACGAGAGACCCAGTACTTC	CASSRQPGRETQYF
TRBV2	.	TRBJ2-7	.	TGTGCCAGCAGTGAGCGGGGAGGCGAGCAGTACTTC	CASSERGGEQYF
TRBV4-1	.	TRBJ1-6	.	TGCGCCAGCAGCCAAGCAGGAAATTCACCCCTCCACTTT	CASSQAGNSPLHF
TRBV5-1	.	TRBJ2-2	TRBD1	TGCGCCAGCAGCTTGGAGGGGGCGGACACCGGGGAGCTGTTTTTT	CASSLEGADTGELFF
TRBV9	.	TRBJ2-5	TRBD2	TGTGCCAGCAGCCCGGGTAGCGGGGGGGAAGGAGAGACCCAGTACTTC	CASSPGSGGEGETQYF
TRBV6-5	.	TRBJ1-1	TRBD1	TGTGCCAGCAGTTACTCGAGCAGGGGACAGGAAGCTTTCTTT	CASSYSSRGQEAFF
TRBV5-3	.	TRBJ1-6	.	TGTGCCAGAAGCACCTACATCCGACAGAGCTCCTATAATTCACCCCTCCACTTT	CARSTYIRQSSYNSPLHF
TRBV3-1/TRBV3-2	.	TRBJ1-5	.	TGTGCCAGCAGCCAAGAAGTGGGAGGGCAGCCCCAGCATTTT	CASSQEVGGQPQHF
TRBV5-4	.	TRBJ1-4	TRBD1	TGTGCCAGCAGCTCATTGGGGACAGAGAATGAAAAACTGTTTTTT	CASSSLGTENEKLFF
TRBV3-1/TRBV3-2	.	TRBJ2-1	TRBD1	TGTGCCAGCAGCCACGGGGCGAGGGACAGGGGGCCCTACAATGAGCAGTTCTTC	CASSHGARDRGPYNEQFF
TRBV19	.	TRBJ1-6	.	TGTGCCAGTAGTATAAGCGTTGGGTCACCCCTCCACTTT	CASSISVGSPLHF
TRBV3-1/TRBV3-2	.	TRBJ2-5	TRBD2	TGTGCCAGCAGCCAGGCGGGGGGCCCAAGGGGGGAGACCCAGTACTTC	CASSQAGGPRGETQYF
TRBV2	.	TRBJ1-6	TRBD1	TGTGCCAGAGATAGACAGGGGCGGCGGTCACCCCTCCACTTT	CARDRQGRRSPLHF
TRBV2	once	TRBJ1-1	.	TGTGCCAGCAGTTTAGACAGTTACACTGAAGCTTTCTTT	CASSLDSYTEAFF
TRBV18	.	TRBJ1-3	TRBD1	TGTGCCAGCTCATCGTCGACAGGGACTGGAAACACCATATATTTT	CASSSSTGTGNTIYF
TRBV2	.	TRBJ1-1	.	TGTGCCAGCAGGAGGGGGGGAAACACTGAAGCTTTCTTT	CASRRGGNTEAFF
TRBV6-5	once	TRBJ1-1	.	TGTGCCAGCAGTTACTTGACAGCGAACACTGAAGCTTTCTTT	CASSYLTANTEAFF
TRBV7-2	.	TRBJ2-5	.	TGTGCCAGCAGCTTAGAAACTAGATTGGAGACCCAGTACTTC	CASSLETRLETQYF
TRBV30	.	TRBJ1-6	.	TGTGCCTGTGAAATATCCCAGGGTTCACCCCTCCACTTT	CACEISQGSPLHF
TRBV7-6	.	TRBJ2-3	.	TGTGCCAGCGTGCTTACCCCGCCGGGACACCCCACAGATACGCAGTATTTT	CASVLTPPGHPTDTQYF